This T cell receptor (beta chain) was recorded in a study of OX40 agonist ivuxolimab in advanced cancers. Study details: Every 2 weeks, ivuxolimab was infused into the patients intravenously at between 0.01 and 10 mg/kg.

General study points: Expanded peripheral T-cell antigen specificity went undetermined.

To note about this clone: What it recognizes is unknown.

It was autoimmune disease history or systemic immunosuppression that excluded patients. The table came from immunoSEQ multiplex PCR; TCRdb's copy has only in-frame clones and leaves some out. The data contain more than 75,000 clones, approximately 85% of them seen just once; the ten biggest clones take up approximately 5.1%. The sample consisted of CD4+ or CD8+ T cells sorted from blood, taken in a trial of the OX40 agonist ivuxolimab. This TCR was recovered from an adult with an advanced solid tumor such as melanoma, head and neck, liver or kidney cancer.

CDR3 residues: CASSEPAYGYTF. CDR3 sequence (DNA): TGTGCCAGCAGTGAGCCAGCCTATGGCTACACCTTC. This chain connects TRBV2 to TRBJ1-2; no reliable D call. Trimming cost V 3 bases and J 4 bases, with 6 bases left between them. Per germline, CDR1 SNHLY and CDR2 FYNNEI. CDR3 length: 12 residues.